This T cell receptor (beta chain) was recorded in a study of T cells in Graves' hyperthyroidism and ophthalmopathy. There were TCR beta CDR3 regions amplified from RNA transcripts. HTBI primers were the set used in a first-round RT-PCR of the TCR CDR3. TCRdb re-analysed the multiplex PCR reads in MiXCR, keeping a single row per CDR3 protein. The sample includes under 250,000 distinct CDR3 sequences, 15% to 20% seen only once; the top ten take approximately 46%. Points from the study as a whole: Blood also carried most thyroid clonotypes expanded above 0.001.

The CDR3 runs to 14 residues. Unmatched junction bases numbered 2, after V lost 4 bases and J lost 7 bases. Germline assignment: CDR1 ENHRY and CDR2 SYGVKD. The hyperthyroidism patients had all been newly diagnosed, and their disease duration was under 2 months. Their ages ranged from 18 to 65 years. This clonotype was observed many times. What it binds is not known. The TCR sequence derives from a man aged 50 to 60 with Graves' hyperthyroidism. V is TRBV10-3 and J is TRBJ2-1; TRBD2 matches at 12 bases. Material for sequencing was blood. The CDR3 DNA reads TGTGCCATCAGTGCAACTAGCGGGAGGAATGAGCAGTTCTTC. Its protein is CAISATSGRNEQFF.